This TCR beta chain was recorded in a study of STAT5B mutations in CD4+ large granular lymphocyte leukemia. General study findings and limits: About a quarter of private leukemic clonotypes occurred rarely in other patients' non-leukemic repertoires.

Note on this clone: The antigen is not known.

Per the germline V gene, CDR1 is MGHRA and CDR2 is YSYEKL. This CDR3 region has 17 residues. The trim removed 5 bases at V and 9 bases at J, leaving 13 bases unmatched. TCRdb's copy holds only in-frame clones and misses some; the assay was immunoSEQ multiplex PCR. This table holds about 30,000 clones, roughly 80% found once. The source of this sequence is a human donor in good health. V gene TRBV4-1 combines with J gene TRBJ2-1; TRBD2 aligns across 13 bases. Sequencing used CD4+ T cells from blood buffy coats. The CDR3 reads CASSKTSGGLPNTEQFF. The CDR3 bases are TGCGCCAGCAGCAAGACTAGCGGGGGGTTACCTAATACTGAGCAGTTCTTC.